This TCR beta chain came from a study of blood T cell repertoires in COVID-19. Study context: PBMCs, B-cell-depleted T cells, or T cells provided the cDNA or gDNA that made up the material.

This clone was observed a handful of times. Clones were read by immunoSEQ multiplex PCR, and TCRdb kept only the in-frame ones, dropping some. The sample includes approximately 270,000 clones, more than 80% seen only once; the top ten take about 4%. CDR1 and CDR2 (germline): MNHEY, SMNVEV (reference sequence). J gave up 9 bases and V 5 bases, and 14 bases lay outside the gene matches. The CDR3 contains 15 residues. Sequences were obtained from PBMCs or T cells enriched from blood (not recorded which). The V call is TRBV27, the J call TRBJ2-5, with 8 bases fitting TRBD1. This TCR came from a woman under 40 with acute COVID-19. CDR3 DNA sequence: TGTGCCAGCAGTCCCGGCAGGGGGCGATCCGTGGCCCAGTACTTC. Translation gives CASSPGRGRSVAQYF.